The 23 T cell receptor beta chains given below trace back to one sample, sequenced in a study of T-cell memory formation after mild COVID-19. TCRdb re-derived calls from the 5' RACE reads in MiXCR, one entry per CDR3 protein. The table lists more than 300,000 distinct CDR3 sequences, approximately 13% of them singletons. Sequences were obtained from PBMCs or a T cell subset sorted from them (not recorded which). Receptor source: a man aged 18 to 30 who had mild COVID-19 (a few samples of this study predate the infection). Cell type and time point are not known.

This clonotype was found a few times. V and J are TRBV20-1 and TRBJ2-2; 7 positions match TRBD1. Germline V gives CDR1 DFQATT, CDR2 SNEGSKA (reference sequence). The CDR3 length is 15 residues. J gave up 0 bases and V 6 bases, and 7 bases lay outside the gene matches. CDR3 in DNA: TGCAGTGCAGGCCGAGGGGGCTCGAACACCGGGGAGCTGTTTTTT. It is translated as CSAGRGGSNTGELFF.

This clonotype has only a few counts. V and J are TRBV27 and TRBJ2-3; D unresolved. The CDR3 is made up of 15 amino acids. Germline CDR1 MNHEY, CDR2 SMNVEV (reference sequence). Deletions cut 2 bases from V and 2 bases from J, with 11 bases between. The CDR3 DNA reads TGTGCCAGCAGTTTAGCAGCAGGATTCACAGATACGCAGTATTTT. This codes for CASSLAAGFTDTQYF.

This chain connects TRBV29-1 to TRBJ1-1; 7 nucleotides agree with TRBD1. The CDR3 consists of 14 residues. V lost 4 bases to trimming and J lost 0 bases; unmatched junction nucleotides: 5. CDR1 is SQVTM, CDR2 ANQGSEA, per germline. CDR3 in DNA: TGCAGCGTTGCCGGGACAGACTTGAACACTGAAGCTTTCTTT. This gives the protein CSVAGTDLNTEAFF. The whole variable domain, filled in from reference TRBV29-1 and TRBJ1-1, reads SAVISQKPSRDICQRGTSLTIQCQVDSQVTMMFWYRQQPGQSLTLIATANQGSEATYESGFVIDKFPISRPNLTFSTLTVSNMSPEDSSIYLCSVAGTDLNTEAFFGQGTRLTVV.

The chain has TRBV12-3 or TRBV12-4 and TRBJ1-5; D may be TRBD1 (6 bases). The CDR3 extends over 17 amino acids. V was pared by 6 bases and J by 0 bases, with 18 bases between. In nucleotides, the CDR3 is TGTGCCAGCAGGGGGGAAGGGGGTCCCTATAGCAATCAGCCCCAGCATTTT. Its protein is CASRGEGGPYSNQPQHF.

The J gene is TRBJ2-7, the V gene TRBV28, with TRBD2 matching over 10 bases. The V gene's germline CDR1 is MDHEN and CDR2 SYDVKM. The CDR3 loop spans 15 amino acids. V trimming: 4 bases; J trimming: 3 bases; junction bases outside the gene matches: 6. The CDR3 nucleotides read TGTGCCAGCAGTTCGGTTACTAGCGGGGTCTACGAGCAGTACGTC. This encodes CASSSVTSGVYEQYV.

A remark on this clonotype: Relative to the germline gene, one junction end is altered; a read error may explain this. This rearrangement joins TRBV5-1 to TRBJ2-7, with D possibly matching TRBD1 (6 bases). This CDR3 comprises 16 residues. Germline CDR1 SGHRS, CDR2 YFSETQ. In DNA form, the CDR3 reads TGCGCCAGCAGTTTGGGGGCCCCCCCGGGCTCCTACGAGCAGTACTTC. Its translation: CASSLGAPPGSYEQYF.

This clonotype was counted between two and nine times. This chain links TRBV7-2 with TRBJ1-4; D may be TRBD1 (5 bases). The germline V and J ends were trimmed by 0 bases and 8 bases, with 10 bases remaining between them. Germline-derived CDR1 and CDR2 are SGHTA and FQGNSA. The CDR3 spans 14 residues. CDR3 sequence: CASSLAAGDEKLFF. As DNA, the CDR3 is TGTGCCAGCAGCTTAGCGGCGGGGGACGAAAAACTGTTTTTT. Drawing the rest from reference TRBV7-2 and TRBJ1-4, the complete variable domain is GAGVSQSPSNKVTEKGKDVELRCDPISGHTALYWYRQSLGQGLEFLIYFQGNSAPDKSGLPSDRFSAERTGGSVSTLTIQRTQQEDSAVYLCASSLAAGDEKLFFGSGTQLSVL.

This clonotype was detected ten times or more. CDR3 in DNA: TGTGCCAGCAGCTTAGACGGGACTAGCGGGGAGACCCAGTACTTC. The encoded protein is CASSLDGTSGETQYF. The V gene is TRBV7-2, the J gene TRBJ2-5; 12 positions match TRBD2. The CDR3 sequence is 15 residues long. Germline values: CDR1 SGHTA, CDR2 FQGNSA. Germline trimming cut 1 base from V and 5 bases from J; bases unmatched to any gene: 2.

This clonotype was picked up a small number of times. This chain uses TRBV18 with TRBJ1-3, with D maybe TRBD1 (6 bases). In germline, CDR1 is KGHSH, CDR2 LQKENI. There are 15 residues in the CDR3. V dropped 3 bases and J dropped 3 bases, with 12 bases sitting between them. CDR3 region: CASSPPGGRGNTIYF. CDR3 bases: TGTGCCAGCTCACCTCCTGGGGGCCGTGGAAACACCATATATTTT.

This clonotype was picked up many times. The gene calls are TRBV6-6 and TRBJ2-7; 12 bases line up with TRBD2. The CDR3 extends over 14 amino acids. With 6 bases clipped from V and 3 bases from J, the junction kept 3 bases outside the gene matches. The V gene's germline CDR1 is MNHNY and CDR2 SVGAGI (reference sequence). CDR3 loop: CASRRLAGVYEQYF. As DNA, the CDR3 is TGTGCCAGCAGACGACTAGCGGGGGTCTACGAGCAGTACTTC.

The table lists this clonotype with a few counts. CDR3 amino acids: CSARFSETQYF. CDR3 in DNA: TGCAGTGCTAGATTCTCAGAGACCCAGTACTTC. The chain uses TRBV20-1 and TRBJ2-5; no firm D call. This CDR3 spans 11 amino acids. V gave up 2 bases and J gave up 4 bases, with 5 bases separating them. Germline CDR1 is DFQATT and CDR2 is SNEGSKA (reference sequence).

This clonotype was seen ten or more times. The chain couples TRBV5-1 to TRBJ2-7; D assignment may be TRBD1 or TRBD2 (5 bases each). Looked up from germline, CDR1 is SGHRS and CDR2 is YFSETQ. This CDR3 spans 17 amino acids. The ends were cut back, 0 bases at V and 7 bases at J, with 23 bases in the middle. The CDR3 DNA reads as TGCGCCAGCAGCTTGGGGCAGCTGGGGGACGTCGTTGGGGAGCAGTACGTC. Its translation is CASSLGQLGDVVGEQYV.

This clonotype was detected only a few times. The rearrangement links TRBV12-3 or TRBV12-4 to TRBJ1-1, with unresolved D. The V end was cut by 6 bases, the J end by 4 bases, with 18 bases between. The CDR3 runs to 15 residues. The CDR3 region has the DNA TGTGCCAGCAGCCCCCAGACGGTATTCAGCACTGAAGCTTTCTTT. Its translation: CASSPQTVFSTEAFF.

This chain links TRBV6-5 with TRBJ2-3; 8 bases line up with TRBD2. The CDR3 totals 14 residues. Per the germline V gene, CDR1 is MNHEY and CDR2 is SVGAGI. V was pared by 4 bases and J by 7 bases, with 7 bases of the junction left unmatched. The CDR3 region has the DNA TGTGCCAGCAGTTCCGGGGGGGCGGGCCATACGCAGTATTTT. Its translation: CASSSGGAGHTQYF.

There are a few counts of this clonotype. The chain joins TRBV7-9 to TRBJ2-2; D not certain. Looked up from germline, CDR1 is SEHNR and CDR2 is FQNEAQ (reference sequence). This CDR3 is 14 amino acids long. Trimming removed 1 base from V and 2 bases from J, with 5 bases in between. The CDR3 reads CASSLGVNTGELFF. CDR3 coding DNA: TGTGCCAGCAGCTTAGGAGTTAACACCGGGGAGCTGTTTTTT.

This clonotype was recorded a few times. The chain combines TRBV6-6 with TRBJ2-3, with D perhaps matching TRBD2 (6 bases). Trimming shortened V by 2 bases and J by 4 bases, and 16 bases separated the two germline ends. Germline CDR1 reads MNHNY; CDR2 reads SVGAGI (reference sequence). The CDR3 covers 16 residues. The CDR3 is CASSYQVTRTADTQYF. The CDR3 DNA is TGTGCCAGCAGTTACCAAGTGACTAGGACCGCAGATACGCAGTATTTT.

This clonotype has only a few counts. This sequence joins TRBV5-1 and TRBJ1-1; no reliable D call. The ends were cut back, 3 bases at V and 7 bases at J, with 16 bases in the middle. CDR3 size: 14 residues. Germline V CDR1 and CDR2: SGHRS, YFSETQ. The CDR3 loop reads CASSSRPLPVEAFF. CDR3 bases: TGCGCCAGCAGCTCCCGGCCTCTGCCCGTTGAAGCTTTCTTT.

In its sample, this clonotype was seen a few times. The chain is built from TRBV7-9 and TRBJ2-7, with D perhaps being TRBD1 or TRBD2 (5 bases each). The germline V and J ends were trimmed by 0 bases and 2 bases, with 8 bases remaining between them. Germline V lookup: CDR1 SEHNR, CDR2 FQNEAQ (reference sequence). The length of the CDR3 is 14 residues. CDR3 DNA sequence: TGTGCCAGCAGCTTAGCAGGGACCCCCTACGAGCAGTACTTC. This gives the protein CASSLAGTPYEQYF.

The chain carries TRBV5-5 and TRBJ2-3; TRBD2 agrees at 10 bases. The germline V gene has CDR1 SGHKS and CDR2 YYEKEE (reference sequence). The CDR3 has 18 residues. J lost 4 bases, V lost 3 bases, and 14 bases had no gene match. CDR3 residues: CASSSLGGLADFPDTQYF. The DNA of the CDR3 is TGTGCCAGCAGCTCATTGGGAGGACTAGCGGACTTTCCAGATACGCAGTATTTT.

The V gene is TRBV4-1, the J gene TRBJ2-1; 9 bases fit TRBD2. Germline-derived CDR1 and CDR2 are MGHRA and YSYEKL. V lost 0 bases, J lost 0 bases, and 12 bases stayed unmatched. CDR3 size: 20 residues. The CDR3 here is CASSQDLGSGGLRSYNEQFF. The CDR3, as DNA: TGCGCCAGCAGCCAAGATTTGGGGAGCGGGGGGCTGCGCTCCTACAATGAGCAGTTCTTC.

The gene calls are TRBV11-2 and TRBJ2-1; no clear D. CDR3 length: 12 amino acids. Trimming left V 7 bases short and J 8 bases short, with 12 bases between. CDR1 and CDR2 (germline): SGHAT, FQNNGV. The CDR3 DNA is TGTGCCAGCACACGTGTTTGGGATGAGCAGTTCTTC. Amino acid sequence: CASTRVWDEQFF.

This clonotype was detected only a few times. The CDR3 loop reads CASSRQGGNTEAFF. The CDR3 DNA reads TGCGCCAGCAGCAGACAGGGAGGGAACACTGAAGCTTTCTTT. This rearrangement joins TRBV5-1 to TRBJ1-1; 7 positions match TRBD1. This CDR3 spans 14 amino acids. The V gene's germline CDR1 is SGHRS and CDR2 YFSETQ. The V and J ends lost 4 bases and 1 base, in that order; junction bases with no gene match: 4.

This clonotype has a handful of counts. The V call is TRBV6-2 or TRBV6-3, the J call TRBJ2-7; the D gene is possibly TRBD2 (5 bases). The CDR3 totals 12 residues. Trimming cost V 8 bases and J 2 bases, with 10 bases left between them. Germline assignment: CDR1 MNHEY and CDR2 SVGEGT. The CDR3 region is CASAGGPYEQYV. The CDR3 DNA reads TGTGCCAGCGCGGGCGGGCCCTACGAGCAGTACGTC.